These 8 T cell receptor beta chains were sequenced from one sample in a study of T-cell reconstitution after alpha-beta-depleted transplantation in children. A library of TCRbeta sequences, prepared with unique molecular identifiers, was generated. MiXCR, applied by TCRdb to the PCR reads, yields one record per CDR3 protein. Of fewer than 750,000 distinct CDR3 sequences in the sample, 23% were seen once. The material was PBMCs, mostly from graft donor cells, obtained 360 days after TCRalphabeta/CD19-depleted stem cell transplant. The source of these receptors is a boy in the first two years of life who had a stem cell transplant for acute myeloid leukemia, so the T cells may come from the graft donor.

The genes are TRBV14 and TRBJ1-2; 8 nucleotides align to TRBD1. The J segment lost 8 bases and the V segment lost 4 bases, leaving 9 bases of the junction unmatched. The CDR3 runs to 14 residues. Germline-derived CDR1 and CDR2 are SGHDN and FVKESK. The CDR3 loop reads CASSLSTGGPGYTF. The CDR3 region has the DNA TGTGCCAGCAGCCTTTCAACAGGGGGTCCCGGCTACACCTTC.

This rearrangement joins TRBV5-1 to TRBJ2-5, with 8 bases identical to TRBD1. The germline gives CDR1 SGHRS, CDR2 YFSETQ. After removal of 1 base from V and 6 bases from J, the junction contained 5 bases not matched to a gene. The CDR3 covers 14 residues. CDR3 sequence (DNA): TGCGCCAGCAGCTTGCTGGACAGGGCTAAGACCCAGTACTTC. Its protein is CASSLLDRAKTQYF.

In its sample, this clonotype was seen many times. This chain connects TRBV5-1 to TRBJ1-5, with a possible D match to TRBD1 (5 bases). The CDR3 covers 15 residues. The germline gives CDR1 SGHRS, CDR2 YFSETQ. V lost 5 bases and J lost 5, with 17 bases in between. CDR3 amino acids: CASSPFGGGYQPQHF. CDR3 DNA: TGCGCCAGCAGTCCGTTCGGCGGGGGGTATCAGCCCCAGCATTTT.

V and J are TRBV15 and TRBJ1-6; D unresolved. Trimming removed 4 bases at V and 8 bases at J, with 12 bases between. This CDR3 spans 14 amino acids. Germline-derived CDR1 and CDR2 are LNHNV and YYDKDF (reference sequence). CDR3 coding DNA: TGTGCCACCAGCAATGGGAAACCGTATTCACCCCTCCACTTT. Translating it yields CATSNGKPYSPLHF.

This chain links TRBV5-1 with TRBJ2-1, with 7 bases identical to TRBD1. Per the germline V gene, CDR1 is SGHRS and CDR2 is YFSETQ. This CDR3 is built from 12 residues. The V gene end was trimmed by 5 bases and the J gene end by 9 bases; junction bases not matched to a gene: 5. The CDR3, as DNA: TGCGCCAGCAGACAAGGGGGCGCTGAGCAGTTCTTC. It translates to CASRQGGAEQFF.

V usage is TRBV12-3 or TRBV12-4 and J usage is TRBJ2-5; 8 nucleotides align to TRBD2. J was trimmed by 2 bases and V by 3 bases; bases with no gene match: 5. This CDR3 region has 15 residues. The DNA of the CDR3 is TGTGCCAGCAGTTTGGCGGGGGGCCCGCAAGAGACCCAGTACTTC. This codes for CASSLAGGPQETQYF.

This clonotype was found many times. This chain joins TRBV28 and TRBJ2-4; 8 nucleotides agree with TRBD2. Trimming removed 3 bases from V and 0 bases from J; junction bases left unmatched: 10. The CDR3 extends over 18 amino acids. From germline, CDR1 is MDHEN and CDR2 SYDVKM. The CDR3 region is CASSLGRGAILAKNIQYF. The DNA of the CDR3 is TGTGCCAGCAGTTTGGGGCGGGGGGCTATCCTAGCCAAAAACATTCAGTACTTC.

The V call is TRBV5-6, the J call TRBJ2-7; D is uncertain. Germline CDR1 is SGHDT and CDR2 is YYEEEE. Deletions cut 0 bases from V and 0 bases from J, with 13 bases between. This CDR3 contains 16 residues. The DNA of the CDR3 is TGTGCCAGCAGCTTGGCCATGGAACAGAGCTCCTACGAGCAGTACGTC. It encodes CASSLAMEQSSYEQYV.